The rows below give T cell receptor beta chains drawn from one sample of a study of human T cells and chemical hapten exposure. TCRdb reprocessed the RACE reads via MiXCR and lists one record per CDR3 protein. The data show 84,000 or so distinct CDR3 sequences, about a tenth seen once. Sequencing was performed on whole blood, taken in connection with sensitization to the hapten diphenylcyclopropenone (DPC). All receptors derive from a woman aged 25 to 39 with alopecia areata. Some clones in this sample may be carry-over from other donors' samples. Each CDR3 is given with its conserved first and last residue. The order of the fields is V gene, D gene, J gene, CDR3 protein. A D gene is named only where the DNA matches it firmly.

TRBV29-1	.	TRBJ2-7	CSGRGTAGEQYF
TRBV28	TRBD1	TRBJ2-7	CASRTGTGGSYEQYF
TRBV5-4	TRBD2	TRBJ2-2	CASSLSGRAPGELFF
TRBV4-2	.	TRBJ1-2	CASSQGSGADGYTF
TRBV7-9	.	TRBJ2-2	CASSFDGPGELFF
TRBV15	.	TRBJ2-1	CATSDRSARANNEQFF
TRBV7-9	.	TRBJ2-1	CASSLDRDNEQFF
TRBV12-3/TRBV12-4	.	TRBJ2-2	CASSLVRTGRHRELFF
TRBV5-5	.	TRBJ2-3	CASSLATGWPTDTQYF
TRBV12-3/TRBV12-4	.	TRBJ1-1	CASSRQMNTEAFF
TRBV18	TRBD1	TRBJ2-3	CASSLGTGGADTQYF
TRBV9	.	TRBJ2-2	CASSVEGQNTGELFF
TRBV4-1	TRBD2	TRBJ2-1	CASSQDSGRIYNEQFF
TRBV6-2/TRBV6-3	TRBD2	TRBJ2-3	CASGRLASPDTQYF
TRBV7-6	.	TRBJ2-3	CASSLSGHTDTQYF
TRBV6-2/TRBV6-3	.	TRBJ1-5	CASSWIGSNQPQHF
TRBV28	.	TRBJ1-4	CASSLSNEKLFF
TRBV6-5	.	TRBJ2-5	CASSTGSQETQYF
TRBV18	.	TRBJ1-3	CASSPTQGSGNTIYF
TRBV7-9	.	TRBJ1-1	CASSLQTTRTEAFF
TRBV20-1	.	TRBJ1-1	CSARRGAMNTEAFF
TRBV6-5	.	TRBJ1-1	CASNRESGTEAFF
TRBV4-2	TRBD2	TRBJ2-7	CASSQVGHGGRYEQYF
TRBV18	.	TRBJ2-3	CASSPDGRPDTQYF
TRBV7-2	.	TRBJ1-2	CASSLERQYGYTF
TRBV29-1	TRBD2	TRBJ2-4	CSVEVASGSSRAKNIQYF
TRBV5-1	.	TRBJ1-1	CASSLTTTMNTEAFF
TRBV6-2/TRBV6-3	TRBD2	TRBJ2-2	CASSLPRDYENPGELFF
TRBV6-2/TRBV6-3	.	TRBJ1-5	CASGHQPQHF
TRBV18	TRBD1	TRBJ2-7	CASSPPGGGEQYF
TRBV7-3	.	TRBJ2-1	CASSSPGGRDEQFF
TRBV28	.	TRBJ2-7	CASTPHGGQEQYF
TRBV6-6	.	TRBJ1-5	CASSYLKDQPQHF
TRBV29-1	.	TRBJ2-1	CSVVKRSGVNEQFF
TRBV28	TRBD2	TRBJ2-1	CASRPGTSQNEQFF
TRBV28	.	TRBJ1-5	CASSRGRSGNQPQHF
TRBV5-4	.	TRBJ2-1	CASSLPPQYGLFF
TRBV7-9	.	TRBJ1-2	CASSSQKDLRQATLYGYTF
TRBV5-1	.	TRBJ1-1	CASSLEGRNMNTEAFF
TRBV7-2	.	TRBJ2-2	CASSFSGPNTGELFF
TRBV3-1	.	TRBJ1-1	CASGGNTEAFF
TRBV28	.	TRBJ1-4	CASSHRRNEKLFF
TRBV28	TRBD1	TRBJ1-5	CASRQGYGPQHF
TRBV6-4	.	TRBJ1-6	CASRQDANPGSPLHF
TRBV6-2/TRBV6-3	.	TRBJ2-7	CASNDEPFAYEQYF
TRBV20-1	.	TRBJ2-1	CSARGQGASYNEQFF
TRBV6-1	.	TRBJ2-1	CASSQGIFRNEQFF
TRBV28	TRBD2	TRBJ2-7	CASRPRLGGPYEQYF